Here is one T cell receptor (beta chain) with its context. What it binds is unknown. This specimen belongs to a study of cytomegalovirus exposure and HLA in healthy donors. Study details: Earlier results showed roughly 120 million unique TCR beta sequences derived from about 179 million T cells.

Study-wide findings and caveats: Some public TCRs appeared in many individuals, while most sequences were rare. Later analysis demonstrated an association between a missense DCLRE1C variant and TCR beta V- and J-gene trimming. Donor immune exposure was known only as CMV serostatus.

The PCR employed 60 Vbeta primers together with 13 Jbeta primers. The data were produced by immunoSEQ multiplex PCR, yet TCRdb's version contains in-frame clones alone and is incomplete. This sample has more than 80,000 clones, with about 85% found just once. The V gene lost 1 base and the J gene lost 0 bases, with 12 bases spanning the gap. The germline gives CDR1 MDHEN, CDR2 SYDVKM. The length of the CDR3 is 16 residues. Sequencing input: PBMCs. The TCR originated in a female donor in good health and CMV-seropositive. The J gene is TRBJ1-2, the V gene TRBV28, with D perhaps matching TRBD1 (5 bases). CDR3 coding DNA: TGTGCCAGCAGTTTATCTACAGGTATTACTAACTATGGCTACACCTTC. Residues: CASSLSTGITNYGYTF.